Below, 14 T cell receptor beta chains from the same sample are listed, as sequenced in a study of T cells after yellow fever vaccination. TCRdb independently ran MiXCR on the 5' RACE reads; one entry per CDR3 protein. The profile shows roughly 310,000 distinct CDR3 sequences, 8.7% of them singletons. This specimen was PBMCs, taken on the day of the first yellow fever vaccination. The receptors here all came from a young man who received the YFV17D yellow fever vaccine.

This clonotype was counted between two and nine times. V is TRBV7-3 and J is TRBJ2-2, with TRBD2 as a possible D gene (7 bases). Looked up from germline, CDR1 is SGHTA and CDR2 is FQGTGA. The ends were cut back, 5 bases at V and 6 bases at J, with 16 bases in the middle. This CDR3 contains 15 residues. The CDR3 DNA reads TGTGCCAGCAGCCCCCCTGGGGGGGGGCCCGGGGAGCTGTTTTTT. Its protein product is CASSPPGGGPGELFF.

This clonotype was found a few times. The V and J genes are TRBV21-1 and TRBJ2-7. TRBV21-1 is a pseudogene. This CDR3 has 15 residues. The CDR3 nucleotides read TGTGCCAGCAGCAAAGTTCGAGGACGGACGTACGAGCAGTACGTC. Its protein product is CASSKVRGRTYEQYV.

This clonotype was observed a handful of times. The V call is TRBV20-1, the J call TRBJ1-5; 7 nucleotides align to TRBD1. The ends lost 3 bases at V and 5 bases at J; junction bases unmatched: 1. Germline assignment: CDR1 DFQATT and CDR2 SNEGSKA (reference sequence). This CDR3 has 12 amino acids. The CDR3 DNA sequence: TGCAGTGCTAGCGACAGGGATCAGCCCCAGCATTTT. This translates into CSASDRDQPQHF.

V is TRBV7-2 and J is TRBJ2-2; unclear D gene. The ends were cut back, 3 bases at V and 3 bases at J, with 17 bases in the middle. CDR1 SGHTA and CDR2 FQGNSA come from the germline V gene. This CDR3 has 17 amino acids. The CDR3 DNA is TGTGCCAGCAGCTTCCCTCGGACCCTAGAGCACACCGGGGAGCTGTTTTTT. It is translated as CASSFPRTLEHTGELFF.

This clonotype occurred a few times. The genes are TRBV7-2 and TRBJ2-7, with D perhaps matching TRBD2 (6 bases). V was shortened by 5 bases and J by 6 bases, with 17 bases between the two germline ends. Germline-derived CDR1 and CDR2 are SGHTA and FQGNSA. The CDR3 has 14 amino acids. The CDR3 here is CASSTRLVRGEQYF. CDR3 bases: TGTGCCAGCAGCACCCGACTAGTTCGGGGCGAGCAGTACTTC.

This clonotype was found a few times. The rearrangement links TRBV10-3 to TRBJ2-1, with 7 positions matching TRBD1. Germline CDR1 reads ENHRY; CDR2 reads SYGVKD. The CDR3 covers 16 residues. J was trimmed by 0 bases and V by 4 bases; bases with no gene match: 6. The chain's CDR3 is CAISGDSKSSYNEQFF. CDR3 bases: TGTGCCATCAGTGGGGACAGCAAGAGCTCCTACAATGAGCAGTTCTTC.

The chain employs TRBV12-3 or TRBV12-4 and TRBJ1-4, with D possibly being TRBD1 (6 bases). The CDR3 is 17 amino acids. V lost 8 bases and J 3 bases, leaving 22 bases between the germline ends. For the CDR3, the DNA is TGTGCCAGCGCTACCAAGCGCGGGGGCGCGGCTAATGAAAAACTGTTTTTT. This sequence encodes CASATKRGGAANEKLFF.

This clonotype turned up a few times. J is TRBJ2-3 and V is TRBV12-3 or TRBV12-4, with 8 bases lining up with TRBD2. CDR3 length equals 15 residues. Trimming cost V 6 bases and J 4 bases; bases outside gene matches: 9. The CDR3 DNA reads as TGTGCCAGCAGCCGAGCGGGGGCCAGCCCAGATACGCAGTATTTT. Amino acids: CASSRAGASPDTQYF.

This clonotype was recorded a few times. This chain joins TRBV18 and TRBJ2-7, with 13 positions matching TRBD2. After removal of 2 bases from V and 1 base from J, the junction contained 2 bases not matched to a gene. Germline V gives CDR1 KGHSH, CDR2 LQKENI. CDR3 length: 16 amino acids. CDR3 nucleotides: TGTGCCAGCTCACCAAGGACTAGCGGGGGATCCTACGAGCAGTACTTC. Protein product: CASSPRTSGGSYEQYF.

This clonotype has at least ten counts. The J gene is TRBJ1-4, the V gene TRBV24-1; TRBD1 matches 8 bases. CDR1 and CDR2 from the germline V gene are KGHDR and SFDVKD. Trimming removed 5 bases from V and 6 bases from J; junction bases left unmatched: 7. The CDR3 has 15 amino acids. The CDR3 bases are TGTGCCACCAGTGGATCCGGACAGGGTGATGAAAAACTGTTTTTT. Its translation is CATSGSGQGDEKLFF.

This clonotype was found a few times. J is TRBJ2-6 and V is TRBV6-1; D is possibly TRBD2 (6 bases). Germline V gene sequence: CDR1 MNHNS, CDR2 SASEGT. Trimming took off 6 bases at V and 0 bases at J, with 15 bases between the two ends. The CDR3 extends over 17 amino acids. The CDR3 spells CASRRLPGSSGANVLTF. CDR3 DNA: TGTGCCAGCAGGAGACTCCCCGGGAGCTCTGGGGCCAACGTCCTGACTTTC.

The chain combines TRBV7-2 with TRBJ2-5, with 10 bases identical to TRBD2. The junction had 5 bases not matched to a gene; V was cut back by 7 bases and J by 3 bases. This CDR3 is built from 14 residues. Germline CDR1 SGHTA, CDR2 FQGNSA. The CDR3 reads CASTSGLAEETQYF. The CDR3, as DNA: TGTGCCAGCACCTCCGGACTAGCGGAAGAGACCCAGTACTTC.

This chain connects TRBV9 to TRBJ2-7, with TRBD2 matching 13 bases. The germline V gene encodes CDR1 SGDLS and CDR2 YYNGEE. V was pared by 2 bases and J by 5 bases, with 10 bases of the junction left unmatched. The CDR3 runs to 17 residues. The CDR3 nucleotides are TGTGCCAGCAGCGTCCAAGCCCGTACTAGCGGGGGGGACGAGCAGTACTTC. Translation gives CASSVQARTSGGDEQYF.

The chain employs TRBV3-1 and TRBJ1-2; possible D gene TRBD1, 6 bases. The germline CDR1 and CDR2 sequences are LGHDT and YNNKEL (reference sequence). Trimming stripped 4 bases from V and 4 bases from J, with 19 bases between. The CDR3 covers 16 residues. The CDR3 DNA sequence: TGTGCCAGCAGCCCCCTCGGACAGTCTTTTGGCTATGGCTACACCTTC. Translation: CASSPLGQSFGYGYTF.